This T cell receptor (beta chain) was observed in a study of Graves' ophthalmopathy and Graves' hyperthyroidism. Ten or more counts support this clonotype. Antigen: not known. CDR1 and CDR2 (germline): MDHEN, SYDVKM. This CDR3 spans 15 amino acids. The V and J ends lost 5 bases and 0 bases respectively, with 13 bases between them. The sequenced template was RNA, covering the TCR beta CDR3 region. HTBI primers were employed in first-round RT-PCR, then a second-round multiplex PCR followed. TCRdb called the multiplex PCR reads again in MiXCR, with one record for every CDR3 protein. The table lists over 450,000 distinct CDR3 sequences, under 15% of them singletons. General study results and limits: Ophthalmopathy versus stable hyperthyroidism: 13-signature model gave 85% to 90% sensitivity, just under 82% specificity.

The chain is built from TRBV28 and TRBJ2-5; no firm D call. The sample comprised blood. The receptor was isolated from a woman in her 30s with Graves' ophthalmopathy. The CDR3 sequence: CASSVEPTYQETQYF. The CDR3 region has the DNA TGTGCCAGCAGTGTGGAACCAACGTACCAAGAGACCCAGTACTTC.